Following are 17 T cell receptor beta chains from one sample sequenced in a study of T cells in Graves' hyperthyroidism and ophthalmopathy. RNA transcripts yielded amplified TCR beta CDR3 regions. HTBI primers were employed in a first-round RT-PCR of the TCR CDR3. Each CDR3 protein is one row after TCRdb ran MiXCR on the multiplex PCR reads. Of roughly 640,000 distinct CDR3 sequences in the sample, about a sixth are singletons; the top ten hold around 3.5%. Sequencing was done on a sample of blood. Receptors were obtained from a woman aged 40 to 55 with Graves' ophthalmopathy.

A note on this clonotype: Since no conserved phenylalanine or tryptophan closes the CDR3, a read error is the likely cause. The rearrangement uses TRBV6-1 and TRBJ2-1; D is undetermined. Germline loops: CDR1 MNHNS, CDR2 SASEGT. CDR3 length: 15 residues. Trimming took 5 bases from V and 0 from J, leaving 11 bases between them. This chain's CDR3 is CASSTQVSSYNEQFL. In nucleotides, the CDR3 is TGTGCCAGCAGTACCCAGGTGAGCTCCTACAATGAGCAGTTCCTC.

Ten or more counts support this clonotype. V gene TRBV3-1 combines with J gene TRBJ2-1; TRBD2 matches 14 bases. Looked up from germline, CDR1 is LGHDT and CDR2 is YNNKEL (reference sequence). The CDR3 totals 15 residues. Trimming cost V 4 bases and J 9 bases; bases outside gene matches: 5. The CDR3 DNA sequence: TGTGCCAGCAGCCTCGGACTAGCGGGAGGTGTTGAGCAGTTCTTC. Its protein product is CASSLGLAGGVEQFF.

This clonotype is a singleton in its sample. The CDR3 DNA reads as TGTGCCAGCAGCACCCCGGCCGGGGGCACTGAAGCTTTCTTT. Amino acids: CASSTPAGGTEAFF. The V call is TRBV11-2, the J call TRBJ1-1; tentatively, D is TRBD1 (5 bases). Germline assignment: CDR1 SGHAT and CDR2 FQNNGV. The CDR3 totals 14 residues. The V end lost 5 bases, the J end lost 4 bases, and 14 bases lay between the germline ends.

The V and J genes are TRBV5-4 and TRBJ2-1, with TRBD1 as a possible D gene (6 bases). Trimming pared 6 bases from V and 7 bases from J, leaving 17 bases between. The CDR3 covers 14 residues. CDR1 is SGHNT, CDR2 YYREEE, per germline (reference sequence). The CDR3 region is CASTYWGLRNEQFF. DNA of the CDR3: TGTGCCAGCACCTATTGGGGGCTTCGGAATGAGCAGTTCTTC.

This clonotype was recorded many times. This chain links TRBV28 with TRBJ2-7, with unresolved D. V lost 6 bases, J lost 3 bases, and 15 bases lay in between. The CDR3 spans 14 residues. From germline, CDR1 is MDHEN and CDR2 SYDVKM. CDR3 sequence reads: CASSPLFRRYEQYF. The DNA of the CDR3 is TGTGCCAGCAGCCCCCTCTTTCGACGCTACGAGCAGTACTTC.

This clonotype appeared many times. The V gene is TRBV11-2, the J gene TRBJ2-7; D ambiguous. The V end was cut by 1 base, the J end by 0 bases, with 10 bases between. The CDR3 runs to 15 residues. CDR1 SGHAT and CDR2 FQNNGV come from the germline V gene. CDR3 sequence: CASSLGRLLSYEQYF. Written as DNA, the CDR3 is TGTGCCAGCAGCTTAGGAAGACTCCTCTCCTACGAGCAGTACTTC.

Points on this clonotype: Being one base from a much bigger clone, this may be a read error. J is TRBJ2-1 and V is TRBV28; 12 bases agree with TRBD2. Germline CDR1 reads MDHEN; CDR2 reads SYDVKM. The CDR3 spans 17 residues. CDR3 protein: CAGSLTALAGGDNEQFF. For the CDR3, the DNA is TGTGCCGGCAGTTTAACTGCCCTAGCGGGAGGGGACAATGAGCAGTTCTTC.

The sample holds many counts of this clonotype. The chain links TRBV7-2 to TRBJ2-3; D gene uncertain. Germline V gene sequence: CDR1 SGHTA, CDR2 FQGNSA. The V end was cut by 7 bases, the J end by 5 bases, with 13 bases between. The CDR3 runs 13 residues. The chain's CDR3 is CASTVYNEDTQYF. The DNA of the CDR3 is TGTGCCAGCACCGTCTACAACGAAGATACGCAGTATTTT.

In regard to this clonotype: A clone one base away is much larger, so this may be a read error. The chain joins TRBV11-3 to TRBJ2-2; D unclear. The V and J ends lost 5 bases and 1 base respectively, with 5 bases between them. Germline lookup yields CDR1 SGHNT and CDR2 YENEEA. The CDR3 contains 13 residues. This chain's CDR3 is CASSGRNTGELFF. In DNA form, the CDR3 reads TGTGCCAGCAGCGGACGGAACACCGGGGAGCTGTTTTTT.

This clonotype was detected many times. This chain joins TRBV7-6 and TRBJ2-7; the D gene is possibly TRBD2 (5 bases). Germline values: CDR1 SGHVS, CDR2 FNYEAQ. This CDR3 is 13 amino acids long. The V end lost 0 bases, the J end lost 6 bases, and 9 bases lay between the germline ends. The CDR3 DNA sequence: TGTGCCAGCAGCTTAGCGATTGAGGGCGAGCAGTACTTC. Its translation: CASSLAIEGEQYF.

This clonotype was seen ten or more times. The V call is TRBV28, the J call TRBJ2-7; TRBD1 or TRBD2 may be the D gene (5 bases each). V dropped 6 bases and J dropped 2 bases, with 8 bases sitting between them. The CDR3 has 12 amino acids. The V gene's germline CDR1 is MDHEN and CDR2 SYDVKM. The CDR3 coding sequence is TGTGCCAGCAGCAGGGACGCCTACGAGCAGTACTTC. This gives the protein CASSRDAYEQYF.

This clonotype was seen repeatedly, ten times or more. The genes are TRBV11-2 and TRBJ1-5, with D possibly matching TRBD1 (5 bases). There are 13 residues in the CDR3. CDR1 is SGHAT and CDR2 is FQNNGV in the germline V gene. The V end lost 5 bases, the J end lost 10 bases, and 15 bases lay between the germline ends. The CDR3 region has the DNA TGTGCCAGCAGCACTCATACAGGTCGACCCCAGCATTTT. It yields the protein CASSTHTGRPQHF.

This clonotype was picked up a small number of times. The chain has TRBV20-1 and TRBJ2-4; D is unresolved. Germline-derived CDR1 and CDR2 are DFQATT and SNEGSKA (reference sequence). The CDR3 totals 12 residues. Trimming pared 1 base from V and 7 bases from J, leaving 8 bases between. The CDR3 nucleotides are TGCAGTGCTAGAGGCACTGGGAACATTCAGTACTTC. Translating gives CSARGTGNIQYF.

The chain combines TRBV5-1 with TRBJ1-2; D unclear. V shed 1 base and J shed 6 bases, with 13 bases lying between them. In germline, CDR1 is SGHRS, CDR2 YFSETQ. The CDR3 loop spans 14 amino acids. The CDR3 bases are TGCGCCAGCAGCTTGAACAACCTCCTAAATGGCTACACCTTC. It codes for CASSLNNLLNGYTF.

This clonotype was found a few times. The CDR3 here is CASSPTDSPEAFF. The CDR3 DNA sequence: TGTGCCAGCAGCCCCACCGACAGCCCTGAAGCTTTCTTT. V is TRBV5-6 and J is TRBJ1-1, with a weak D call TRBD1 (5 bases). The CDR3 contains 13 residues. Trimming stripped 4 bases from V and 6 bases from J, with 13 bases between. Germline-derived CDR1 and CDR2 are SGHDT and YYEEEE.

This clonotype has at least ten counts. The rearrangement links TRBV5-5 to TRBJ2-7; 15 bases match TRBD2. The CDR3 contains 15 residues. The germline V gene encodes CDR1 SGHKS and CDR2 YYEKEE (reference sequence). V dropped 4 bases and J dropped 4; count of bases not matched to a gene: 3. The CDR3 sequence: CASSGTSGRLYEQYF. CDR3 coding DNA: TGTGCCAGCAGCGGGACTAGCGGGAGGCTATACGAGCAGTACTTC. Filled out from reference TRBV5-5 and TRBJ2-7, the complete variable domain reads DAGVTQSPTHLIKTRGQQVTLRCSPISGHKSVSWYQQVLGQGPQFIFQYYEKEERGRGNFPDRFSARQFPNYSSELNVNALLLGDSALYLCASSGTSGRLYEQYFGPGTRLTVT.

The chain uses TRBV19 and TRBJ1-1; 12 bases line up with TRBD1. CDR3 length: 17 residues. Losses at the gene ends were 5 bases for V and 0 bases for J; bases not matched to a gene: 7. Germline V lookup: CDR1 LNHDA, CDR2 SQIVND (reference sequence). For the CDR3, the DNA is TGTGCCAGTAGTGGCCGGGACAGGGGGCCCCTGAACACTGAAGCTTTCTTT. As protein: CASSGRDRGPLNTEAFF.